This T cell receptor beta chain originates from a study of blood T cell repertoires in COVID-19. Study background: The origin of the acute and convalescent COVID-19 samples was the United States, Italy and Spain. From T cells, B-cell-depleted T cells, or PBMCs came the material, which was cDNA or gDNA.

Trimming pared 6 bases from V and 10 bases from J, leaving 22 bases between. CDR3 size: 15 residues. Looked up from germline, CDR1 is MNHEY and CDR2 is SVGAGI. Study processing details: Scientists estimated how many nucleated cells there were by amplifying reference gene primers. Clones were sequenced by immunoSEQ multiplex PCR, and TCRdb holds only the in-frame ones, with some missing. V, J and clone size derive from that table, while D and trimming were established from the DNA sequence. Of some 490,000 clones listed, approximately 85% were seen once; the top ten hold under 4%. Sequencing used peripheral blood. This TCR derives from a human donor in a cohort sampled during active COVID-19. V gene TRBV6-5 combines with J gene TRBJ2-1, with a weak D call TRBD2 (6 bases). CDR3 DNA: TGTGCCAGCAGCCACTCCACTACGGCGGGGTTCGAGCAGTTCTTC. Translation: CASSHSTTAGFEQFF.